This T cell receptor (beta chain) was identified in a study of OX40 agonist ivuxolimab in advanced cancers. Study overall: In this trial design, patients received ivuxolimab intravenously at 0.01 to 10 mg/kg every 2 weeks. Patients enrolled in dose escalation were diagnosed with hepatocellular carcinoma, melanoma, renal cell or head and neck cancer.

Whole-study results and caveats: The average count of expanded clones was higher among CD8+ T cells than among CD4+.

Only in-frame clones appear in the TCRdb table, and some are missing; sequencing was by immunoSEQ multiplex PCR. In the table there are about 70,000 clones, 88% of which are singletons. Turning to this clone: As yet, its antigen is unknown.

The CDR3 consists of 13 residues. From germline, CDR1 is KGHSH and CDR2 LQKENI. Trimming removed 3 bases from V and 7 bases from J, with 10 bases in between. The sequence came from an adult with an advanced solid tumor such as melanoma, head and neck, liver or kidney cancer. Sequenced material: CD4+ or CD8+ T cells sorted from blood, taken in a trial of the OX40 agonist ivuxolimab. The chain is built from TRBV18 and TRBJ2-1, with D maybe TRBD2 (6 bases). CDR3 region: CASSPTGGNEQFF. The CDR3 DNA reads as TGTGCCAGCTCACCCACTGGAGGGAATGAGCAGTTCTTC.